This T cell receptor (beta chain) was recovered during a study of CD8 T cells in ankylosing spondylitis. Findings and caveats of the study: Earlier work had already found some motif variants in reactive arthritis synovial fluid and blood. Typical of ankylosing spondylitis blood, it appeared, was a TCR beta motif of several highly homologous variants.

Many counts were recorded for this clonotype. Its target is unknown. This CDR3 has 12 residues. V lost 7 bases and J lost 2, with 11 bases in between. The germline gives CDR1 SQVTM, CDR2 ANQGSEA. A quantitative 5'-RACE method, one with molecular barcodes, was used to make TCR beta libraries. In TCRdb, the 5' RACE reads were re-called with MiXCR into one record per CDR3 protein. The table lists hundreds of thousands of distinct CDR3 sequences, about an eighth of them singletons. This TCR was recovered from a male donor with ankylosing spondylitis. This chain uses TRBV29-1 with TRBJ1-2; D is possibly TRBD1 (6 bases). The source material was blood, either unsorted or a sorted T cell fraction (not recorded which). In DNA form, the CDR3 reads TGCAGCGCGGGGGCGAAAAACTATGGCTACACCTTC. It is translated as CSAGAKNYGYTF.